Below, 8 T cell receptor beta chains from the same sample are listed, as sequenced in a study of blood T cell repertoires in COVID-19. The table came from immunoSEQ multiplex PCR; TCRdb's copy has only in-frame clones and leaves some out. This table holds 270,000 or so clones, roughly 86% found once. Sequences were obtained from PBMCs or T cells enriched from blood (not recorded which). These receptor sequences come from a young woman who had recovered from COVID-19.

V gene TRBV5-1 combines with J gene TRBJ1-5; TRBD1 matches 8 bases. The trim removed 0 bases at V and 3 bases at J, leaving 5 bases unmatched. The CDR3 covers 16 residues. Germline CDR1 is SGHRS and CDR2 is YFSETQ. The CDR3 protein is CASSLDGQGPNQPQHF. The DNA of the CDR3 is TGCGCCAGCAGCTTGGATGGACAGGGACCCAATCAGCCCCAGCATTTT.

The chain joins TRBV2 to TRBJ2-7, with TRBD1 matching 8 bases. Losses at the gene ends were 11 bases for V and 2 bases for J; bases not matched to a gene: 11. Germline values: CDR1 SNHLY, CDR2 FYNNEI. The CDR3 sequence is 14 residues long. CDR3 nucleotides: TGTGCCGACAAGCCCGGGACAGGACCCTACGAGCAGTACTTC. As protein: CADKPGTGPYEQYF.

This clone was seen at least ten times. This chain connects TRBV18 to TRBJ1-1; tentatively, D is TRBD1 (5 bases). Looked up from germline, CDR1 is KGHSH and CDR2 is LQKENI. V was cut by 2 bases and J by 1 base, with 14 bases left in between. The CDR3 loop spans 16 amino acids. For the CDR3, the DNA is TGTGCCAGCTCACCAAAATTGAACAGGACGAACACTGAAGCTTTCTTT. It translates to CASSPKLNRTNTEAFF. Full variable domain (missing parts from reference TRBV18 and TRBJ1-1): NAGVMQNPRHLVRRRGQEARLRCSPMKGHSHVYWYRQLPEEGLKFMVYLQKENIIDESGMPKERFSAEFPKEGPSILRIQQVVRGDSAAYFCASSPKLNRTNTEAFFGQGTRLTVV.

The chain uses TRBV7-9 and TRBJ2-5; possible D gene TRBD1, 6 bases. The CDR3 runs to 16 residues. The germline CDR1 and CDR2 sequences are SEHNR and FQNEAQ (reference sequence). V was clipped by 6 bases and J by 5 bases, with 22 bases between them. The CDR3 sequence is CASSTPQGPSVETQYF. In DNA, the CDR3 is TGTGCCAGCAGTACCCCCCAGGGGCCGAGTGTGGAGACCCAGTACTTC.

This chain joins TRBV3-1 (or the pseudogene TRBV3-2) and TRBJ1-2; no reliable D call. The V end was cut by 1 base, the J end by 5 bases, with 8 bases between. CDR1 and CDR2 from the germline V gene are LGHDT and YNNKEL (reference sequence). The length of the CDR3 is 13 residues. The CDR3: CASSQGHTYGYTF. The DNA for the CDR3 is TGTGCCAGCAGCCAAGGACACACATATGGCTACACCTTC.

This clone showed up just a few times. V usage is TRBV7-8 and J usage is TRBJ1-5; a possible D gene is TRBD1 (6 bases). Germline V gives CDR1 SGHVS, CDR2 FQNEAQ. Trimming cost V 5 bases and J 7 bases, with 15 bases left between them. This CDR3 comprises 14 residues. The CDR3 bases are TGTGCCAGCAGCCCTGTGGGGGCTCGGCAGCCCCAGCATTTT. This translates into CASSPVGARQPQHF.

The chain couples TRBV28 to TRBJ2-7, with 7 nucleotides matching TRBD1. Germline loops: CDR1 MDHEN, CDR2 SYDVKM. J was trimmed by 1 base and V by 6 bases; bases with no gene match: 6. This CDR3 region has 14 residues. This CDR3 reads CASSRRDRSYEQYF. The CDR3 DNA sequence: TGTGCCAGCAGCCGAAGGGACAGATCCTACGAGCAGTACTTC.

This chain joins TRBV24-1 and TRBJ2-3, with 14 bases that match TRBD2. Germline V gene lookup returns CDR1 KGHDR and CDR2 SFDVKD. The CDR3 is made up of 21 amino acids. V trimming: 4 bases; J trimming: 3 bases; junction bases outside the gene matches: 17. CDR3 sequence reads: CATSDPGTSGGAHGGTDTQYF. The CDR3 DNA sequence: TGTGCCACCAGTGACCCCGGGACTAGCGGGGGCGCCCACGGAGGAACAGATACGCAGTATTTT.